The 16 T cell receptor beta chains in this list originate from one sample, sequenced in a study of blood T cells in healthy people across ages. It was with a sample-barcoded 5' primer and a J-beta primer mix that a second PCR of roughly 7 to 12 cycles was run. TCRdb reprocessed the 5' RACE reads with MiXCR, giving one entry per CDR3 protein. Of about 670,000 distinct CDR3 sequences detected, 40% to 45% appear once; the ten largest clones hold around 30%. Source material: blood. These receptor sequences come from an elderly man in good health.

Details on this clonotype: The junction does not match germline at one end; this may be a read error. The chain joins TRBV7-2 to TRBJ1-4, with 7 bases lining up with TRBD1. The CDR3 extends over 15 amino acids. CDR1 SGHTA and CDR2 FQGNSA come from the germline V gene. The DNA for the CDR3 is TGTGCCTGCAGCTTAGACAGGGTGTCTAATGAAAAACTGTTTTTT. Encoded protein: CACSLDRVSNEKLFF. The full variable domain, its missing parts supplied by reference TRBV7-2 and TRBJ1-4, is GAGVSQSPSNKVTEKGKDVELRCDPISGHTALYWYRQSLGQGLEFLIYFQGNSAPDKSGLPSDRFSAERTGGSVSTLTIQRTQQEDSAVYLCACSLDRVSNEKLFFGSGTQLSVL.

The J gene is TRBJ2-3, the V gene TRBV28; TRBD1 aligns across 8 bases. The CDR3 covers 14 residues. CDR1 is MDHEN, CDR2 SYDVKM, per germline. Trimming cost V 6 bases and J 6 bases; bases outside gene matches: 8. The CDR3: CASSSDRGDDTQYF. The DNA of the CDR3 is TGTGCCAGCAGCTCAGACAGGGGTGACGATACGCAGTATTTT.

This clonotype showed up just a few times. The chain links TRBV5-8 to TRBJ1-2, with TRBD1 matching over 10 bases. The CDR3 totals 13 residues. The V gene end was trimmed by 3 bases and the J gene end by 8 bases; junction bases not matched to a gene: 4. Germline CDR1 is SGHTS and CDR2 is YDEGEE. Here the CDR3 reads CASSSGTGAGYTF. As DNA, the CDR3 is TGTGCCAGCAGCTCCGGGACAGGGGCCGGCTACACCTTC.

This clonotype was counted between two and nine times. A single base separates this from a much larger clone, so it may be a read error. The CDR3 DNA is TGTGCCAGCAGCGCCTCCCGGGATCTTTACAATGAGCAGTACTTC. Protein: CASSASRDLYNEQYF. The chain couples TRBV6-5 to TRBJ2-5; D is perhaps TRBD2 (5 bases). CDR1 is MNHEY and CDR2 is SVGAGI in the germline V gene. The germline V and J ends were trimmed by 6 bases and 11 bases, with 25 bases remaining between them. The CDR3 loop spans 15 amino acids.

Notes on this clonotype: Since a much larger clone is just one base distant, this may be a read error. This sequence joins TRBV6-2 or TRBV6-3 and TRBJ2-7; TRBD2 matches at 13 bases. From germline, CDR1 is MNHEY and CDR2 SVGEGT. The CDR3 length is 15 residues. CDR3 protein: CASRPRTSGSYEQSF. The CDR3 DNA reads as TGTGCCAGCAGACCCCGGACTAGCGGGAGTTACGAGCAGTCCTTC.

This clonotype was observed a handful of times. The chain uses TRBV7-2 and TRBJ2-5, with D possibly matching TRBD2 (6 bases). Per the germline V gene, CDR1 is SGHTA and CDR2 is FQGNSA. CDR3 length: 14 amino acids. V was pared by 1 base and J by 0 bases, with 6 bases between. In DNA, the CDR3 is TGTGCCAGCAGCTTAGTAGCGGACCAAGAGACCCAGTACTTC. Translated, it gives CASSLVADQETQYF.

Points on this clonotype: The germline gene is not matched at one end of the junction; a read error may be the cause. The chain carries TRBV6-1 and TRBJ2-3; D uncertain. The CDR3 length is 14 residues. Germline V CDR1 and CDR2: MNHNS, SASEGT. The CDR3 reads CASCASYNTDAQYF. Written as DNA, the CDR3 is TGTGCCAGCTGCGCGAGCTACAACACAGATGCGCAGTATTTT.

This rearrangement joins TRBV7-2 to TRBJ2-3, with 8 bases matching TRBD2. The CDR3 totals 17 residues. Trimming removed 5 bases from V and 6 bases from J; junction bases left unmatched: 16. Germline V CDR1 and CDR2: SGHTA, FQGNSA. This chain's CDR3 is CASSGRGGRGASDTQYF. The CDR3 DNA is TGTGCCAGCAGCGGTCGGGGGGGGAGGGGGGCGAGTGATACGCAGTATTTT.

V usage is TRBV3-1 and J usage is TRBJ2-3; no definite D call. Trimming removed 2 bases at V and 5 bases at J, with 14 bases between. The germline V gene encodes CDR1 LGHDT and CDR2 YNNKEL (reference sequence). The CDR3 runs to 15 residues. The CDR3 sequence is CASSQRGPGLDTQYF. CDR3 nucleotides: TGTGCCAGCAGCCAAAGAGGACCCGGCCTAGATACGCAGTATTTT.

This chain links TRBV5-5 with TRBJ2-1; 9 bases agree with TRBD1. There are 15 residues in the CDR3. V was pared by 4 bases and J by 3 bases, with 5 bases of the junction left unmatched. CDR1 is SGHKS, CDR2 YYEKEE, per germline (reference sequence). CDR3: CASSPGQGFYNEQFF. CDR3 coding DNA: TGTGCCAGCAGCCCGGGACAGGGATTCTACAATGAGCAGTTCTTC. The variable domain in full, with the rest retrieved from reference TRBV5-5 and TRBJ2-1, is DAGVTQSPTHLIKTRGQQVTLRCSPISGHKSVSWYQQVLGQGPQFIFQYYEKEERGRGNFPDRFSARQFPNYSSELNVNALLLGDSALYLCASSPGQGFYNEQFFGPGTRLTVL.

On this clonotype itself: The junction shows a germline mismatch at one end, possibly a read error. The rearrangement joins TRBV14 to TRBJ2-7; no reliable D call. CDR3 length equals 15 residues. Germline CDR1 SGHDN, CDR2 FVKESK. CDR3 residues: CASSHEIQPSDEQYF. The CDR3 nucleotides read TGTGCCAGCAGCCATGAAATTCAACCCTCCGACGAGCAGTACTTC.

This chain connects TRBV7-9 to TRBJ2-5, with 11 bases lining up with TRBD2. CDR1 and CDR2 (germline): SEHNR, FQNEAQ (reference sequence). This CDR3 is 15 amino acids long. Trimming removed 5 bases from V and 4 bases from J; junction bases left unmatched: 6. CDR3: CASSTTLAGGETQYF. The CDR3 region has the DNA TGTGCCAGCAGCACCACCCTAGCGGGAGGAGAGACCCAGTACTTC. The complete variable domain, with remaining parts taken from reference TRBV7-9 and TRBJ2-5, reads DTGVSQNPRHKITKRGQNVTFRCDPISEHNRLYWYRQTLGQGPEFLTYFQNEAQLEKSRLLSDRFSAERPKGSFSTLEIQRTEQGDSAMYLCASSTTLAGGETQYFGPGTRLLVL.

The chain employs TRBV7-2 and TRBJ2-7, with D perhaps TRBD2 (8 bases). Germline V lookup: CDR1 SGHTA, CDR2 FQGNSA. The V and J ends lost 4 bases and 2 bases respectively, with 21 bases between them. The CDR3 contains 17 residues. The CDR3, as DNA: TGTGCCAGCAGCTCCCCGGGGGGGGACAGTTATCCCTACGAGCAGTACTTC. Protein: CASSSPGGDSYPYEQYF.

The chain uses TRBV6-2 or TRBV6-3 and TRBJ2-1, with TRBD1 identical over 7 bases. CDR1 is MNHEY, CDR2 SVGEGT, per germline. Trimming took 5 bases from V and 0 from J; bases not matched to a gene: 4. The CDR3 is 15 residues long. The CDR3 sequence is CASSTGVSSYNEQFF. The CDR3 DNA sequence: TGTGCCAGCAGTACAGGGGTGAGCTCCTACAATGAGCAGTTCTTC.

CDR3 protein: CASSLNRGRGTQYF. The CDR3, as DNA: TGTGCCAGCAGCCTGAACAGGGGACGGGGGACCCAGTACTTC. The rearrangement links TRBV5-6 to TRBJ2-5; 7 bases fit TRBD1. V gave up 4 bases and J gave up 7 bases; unmatched junction bases: 10. The CDR3 is 14 amino acids. Looked up from germline, CDR1 is SGHDT and CDR2 is YYEEEE.

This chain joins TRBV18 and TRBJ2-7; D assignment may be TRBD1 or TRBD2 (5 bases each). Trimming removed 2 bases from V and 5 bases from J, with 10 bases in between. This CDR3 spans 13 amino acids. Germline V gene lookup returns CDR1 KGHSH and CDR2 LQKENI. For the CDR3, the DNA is TGTGCCAGCTCACCAGGGACGGCCGACGAGCAGTACTTC. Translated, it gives CASSPGTADEQYF.